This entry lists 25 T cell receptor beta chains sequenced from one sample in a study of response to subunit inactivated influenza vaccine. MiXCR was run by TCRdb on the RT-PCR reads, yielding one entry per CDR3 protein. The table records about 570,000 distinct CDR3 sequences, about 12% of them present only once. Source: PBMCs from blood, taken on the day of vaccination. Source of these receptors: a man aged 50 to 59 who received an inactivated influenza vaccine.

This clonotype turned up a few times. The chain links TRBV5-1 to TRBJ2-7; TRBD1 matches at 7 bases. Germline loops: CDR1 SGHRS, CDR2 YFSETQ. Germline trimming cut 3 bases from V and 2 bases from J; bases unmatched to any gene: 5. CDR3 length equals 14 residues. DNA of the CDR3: TGCGCCAGCAGCTCGGGACAGATGGCCTACGAGCAGTACTTC. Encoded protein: CASSSGQMAYEQYF.

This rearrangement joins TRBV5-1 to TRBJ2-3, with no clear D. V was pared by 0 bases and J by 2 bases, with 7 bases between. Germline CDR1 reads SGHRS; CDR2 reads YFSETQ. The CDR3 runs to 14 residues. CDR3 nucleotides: TGCGCCAGCAGCTTGGACTTAGCCACAGATACGCAGTATTTT. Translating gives CASSLDLATDTQYF. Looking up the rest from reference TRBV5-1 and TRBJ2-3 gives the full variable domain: KAGVTQTPRYLIKTRGQQVTLSCSPISGHRSVSWYQQTPGQGLQFLFEYFSETQRNKGNFPGRFSGRQFSNSRSEMNVSTLELGDSALYLCASSLDLATDTQYFGPGTRLTVL.

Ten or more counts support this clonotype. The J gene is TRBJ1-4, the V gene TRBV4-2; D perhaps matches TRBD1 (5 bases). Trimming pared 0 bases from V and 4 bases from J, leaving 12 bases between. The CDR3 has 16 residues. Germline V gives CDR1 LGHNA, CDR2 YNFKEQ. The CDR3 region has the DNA TGTGCCAGCAGCCAAGATCTTGGGACCCTTAATGAAAAACTGTTTTTT. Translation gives CASSQDLGTLNEKLFF.

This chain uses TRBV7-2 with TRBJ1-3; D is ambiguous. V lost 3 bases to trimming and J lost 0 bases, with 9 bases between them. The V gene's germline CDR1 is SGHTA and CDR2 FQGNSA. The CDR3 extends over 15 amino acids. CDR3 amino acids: CASSFDGISGNTIYF. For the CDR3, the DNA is TGTGCCAGCAGCTTTGACGGAATCTCTGGAAACACCATATATTTT.

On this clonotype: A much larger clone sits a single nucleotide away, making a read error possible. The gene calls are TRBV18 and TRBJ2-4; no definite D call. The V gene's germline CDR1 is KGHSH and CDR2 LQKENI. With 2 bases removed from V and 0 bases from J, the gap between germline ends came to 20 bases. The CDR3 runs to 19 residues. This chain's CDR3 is CASSPGETDADLAKNIQYF. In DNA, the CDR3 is TGTGCCAGCTCACCAGGGGAAACAGACGCTGACCTAGCCAAAAACATTCAGTACTTC.

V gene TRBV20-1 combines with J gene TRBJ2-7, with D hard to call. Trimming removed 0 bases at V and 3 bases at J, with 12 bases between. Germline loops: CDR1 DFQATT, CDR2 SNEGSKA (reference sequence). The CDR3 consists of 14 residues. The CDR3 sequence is CSARDLGRSYEQYF. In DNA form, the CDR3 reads TGCAGTGCTAGAGATCTCGGACGGAGCTACGAGCAGTACTTC.

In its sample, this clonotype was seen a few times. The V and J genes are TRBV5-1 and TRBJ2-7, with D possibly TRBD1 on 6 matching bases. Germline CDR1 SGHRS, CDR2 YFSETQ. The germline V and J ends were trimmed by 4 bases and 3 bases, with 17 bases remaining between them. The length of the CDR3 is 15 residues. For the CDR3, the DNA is TGCGCCAGCAGCCTTAAGGCAGGGGCAGGCTACGAGCAGTACTTC. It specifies CASSLKAGAGYEQYF.

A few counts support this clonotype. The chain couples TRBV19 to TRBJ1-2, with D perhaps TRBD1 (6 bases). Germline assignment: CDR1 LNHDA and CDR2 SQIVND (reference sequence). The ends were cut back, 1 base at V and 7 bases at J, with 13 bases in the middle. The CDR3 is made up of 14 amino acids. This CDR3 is CASSIATGLRGYTF. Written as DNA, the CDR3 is TGTGCCAGTAGTATAGCTACAGGGCTTCGTGGCTACACCTTC.

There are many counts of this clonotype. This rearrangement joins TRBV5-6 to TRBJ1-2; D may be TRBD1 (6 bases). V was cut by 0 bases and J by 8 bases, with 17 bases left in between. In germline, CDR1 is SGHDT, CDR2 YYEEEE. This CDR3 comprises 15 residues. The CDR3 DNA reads TGTGCCAGCAGCTTGGGGATGGGGACATCAGGCGGCTACACCTTC. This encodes CASSLGMGTSGGYTF.

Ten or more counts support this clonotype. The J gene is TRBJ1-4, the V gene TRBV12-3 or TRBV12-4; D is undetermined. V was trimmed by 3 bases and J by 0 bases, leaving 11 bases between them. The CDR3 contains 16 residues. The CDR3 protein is CASSLLRPATNEKLFF. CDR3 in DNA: TGTGCCAGCAGTTTGCTCAGGCCTGCAACTAATGAAAAACTGTTTTTT.

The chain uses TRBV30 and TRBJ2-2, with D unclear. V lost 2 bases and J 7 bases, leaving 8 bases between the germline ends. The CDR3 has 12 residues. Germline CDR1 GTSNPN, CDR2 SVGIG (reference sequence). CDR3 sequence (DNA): TGTGCCTGGAGTCATTATGGCGGGGAGCTGTTTTTT. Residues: CAWSHYGGELFF.

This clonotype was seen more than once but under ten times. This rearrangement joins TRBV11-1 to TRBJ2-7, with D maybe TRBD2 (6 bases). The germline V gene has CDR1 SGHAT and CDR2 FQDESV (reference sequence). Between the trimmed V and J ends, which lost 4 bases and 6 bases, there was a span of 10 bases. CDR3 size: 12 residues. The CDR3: CASSSFGGEQYF. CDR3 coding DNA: TGTGCCAGCAGCTCCTTCGGGGGCGAGCAGTACTTC.

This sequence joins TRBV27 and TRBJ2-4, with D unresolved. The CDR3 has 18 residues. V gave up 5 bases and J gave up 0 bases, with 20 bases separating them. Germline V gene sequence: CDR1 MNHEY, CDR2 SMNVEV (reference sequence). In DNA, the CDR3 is TGTGCCAGCAGTCCGCCACCAGGACGGAGCCTAGCCAAAAACATTCAGTACTTC. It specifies CASSPPPGRSLAKNIQYF.

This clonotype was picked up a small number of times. CDR3 sequence reads: CASSFAPGQGSYGYTF. The CDR3 nucleotides read TGTGCCAGCAGTTTTGCCCCCGGACAGGGAAGCTATGGCTACACCTTC. J is TRBJ1-2 and V is TRBV6-5; 8 nucleotides line up with TRBD1. The CDR3 is 16 amino acids. The V and J ends lost 4 bases and 4 bases, in that order; junction bases with no gene match: 11. Germline assignment: CDR1 MNHEY and CDR2 SVGAGI.

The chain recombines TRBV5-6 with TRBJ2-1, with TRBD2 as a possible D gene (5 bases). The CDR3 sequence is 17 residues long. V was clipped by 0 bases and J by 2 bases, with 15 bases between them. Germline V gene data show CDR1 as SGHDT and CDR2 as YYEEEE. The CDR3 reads CASSLAGVERPYNEQFF. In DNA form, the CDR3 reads TGTGCCAGCAGCTTGGCCGGGGTGGAGCGCCCCTACAATGAGCAGTTCTTC.

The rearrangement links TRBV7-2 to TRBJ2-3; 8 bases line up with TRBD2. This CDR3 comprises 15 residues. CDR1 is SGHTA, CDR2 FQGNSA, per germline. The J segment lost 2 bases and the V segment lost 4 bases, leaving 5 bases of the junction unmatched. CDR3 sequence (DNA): TGTGCCAGCAGCTACCTACTAGCGGCCACAGATACGCAGTATTTT. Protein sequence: CASSYLLAATDTQYF. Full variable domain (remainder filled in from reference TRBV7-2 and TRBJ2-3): GAGVSQSPSNKVTEKGKDVELRCDPISGHTALYWYRQSLGQGLEFLIYFQGNSAPDKSGLPSDRFSAERTGGSVSTLTIQRTQQEDSAVYLCASSYLLAATDTQYFGPGTRLTVL.

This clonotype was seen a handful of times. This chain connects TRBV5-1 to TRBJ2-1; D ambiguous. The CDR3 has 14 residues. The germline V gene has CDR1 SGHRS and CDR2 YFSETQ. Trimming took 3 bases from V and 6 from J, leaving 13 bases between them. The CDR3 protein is CASSSTSASNEQFF. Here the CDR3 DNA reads TGCGCCAGCAGCTCGACAAGCGCGTCCAATGAGCAGTTCTTC.

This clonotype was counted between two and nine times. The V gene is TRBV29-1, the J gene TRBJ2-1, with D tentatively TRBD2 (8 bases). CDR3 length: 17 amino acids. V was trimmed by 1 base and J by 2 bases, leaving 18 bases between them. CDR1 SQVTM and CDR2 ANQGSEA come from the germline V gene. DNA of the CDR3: TGCAGCGTTGAAGGGACAGGACTAGCCGGCCCCTACAATGAGCAGTTCTTC. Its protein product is CSVEGTGLAGPYNEQFF.

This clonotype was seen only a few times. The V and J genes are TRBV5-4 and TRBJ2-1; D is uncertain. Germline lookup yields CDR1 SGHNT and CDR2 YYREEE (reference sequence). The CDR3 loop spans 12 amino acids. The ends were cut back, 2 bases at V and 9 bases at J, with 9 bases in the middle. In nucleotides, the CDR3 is TGTGCCAGCAGCTTAACTTCCAGTGAGCAGTTCTTC. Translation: CASSLTSSEQFF. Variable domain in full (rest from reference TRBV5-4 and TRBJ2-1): ETGVTQSPTHLIKTRGQQVTLRCSSQSGHNTVSWYQQALGQGPQFIFQYYREEENGRGNFPPRFSGLQFPNYSSELNVNALELDDSALYLCASSLTSSEQFFGPGTRLTVL.

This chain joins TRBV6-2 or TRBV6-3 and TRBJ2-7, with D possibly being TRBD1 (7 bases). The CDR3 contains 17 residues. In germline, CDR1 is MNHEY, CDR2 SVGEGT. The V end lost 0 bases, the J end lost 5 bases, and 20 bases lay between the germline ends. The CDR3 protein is CASSYSIRRGDLNEQYF. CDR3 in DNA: TGTGCCAGCAGTTACTCGATTCGCAGGGGGGATTTGAACGAGCAGTACTTC.

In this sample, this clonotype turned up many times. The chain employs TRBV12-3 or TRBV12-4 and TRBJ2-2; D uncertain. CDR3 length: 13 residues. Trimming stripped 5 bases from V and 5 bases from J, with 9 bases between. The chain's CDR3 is CASSLLGTGELFF. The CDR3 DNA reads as TGTGCCAGCAGTCTTCTAGGAACCGGGGAGCTGTTTTTT.

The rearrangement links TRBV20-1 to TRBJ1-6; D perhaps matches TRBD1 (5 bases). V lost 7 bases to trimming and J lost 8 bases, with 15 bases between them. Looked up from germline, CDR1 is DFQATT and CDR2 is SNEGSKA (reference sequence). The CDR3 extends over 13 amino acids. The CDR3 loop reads CSGFRQRDSPLHF. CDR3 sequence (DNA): TGCAGTGGGTTCAGACAGCGCGATTCACCCCTCCACTTT.

The CDR3 loop reads CASSSPGGIYGYTF. The CDR3 coding sequence is TGTGCCAGCAGCTCCCCTGGGGGCATCTATGGCTACACCTTC. The V gene is TRBV7-2, the J gene TRBJ1-2; a possible D gene is TRBD1 (6 bases). Trimming took off 4 bases at V and 4 bases at J, with 13 bases between the two ends. This CDR3 comprises 14 residues. Germline CDR1 SGHTA, CDR2 FQGNSA.

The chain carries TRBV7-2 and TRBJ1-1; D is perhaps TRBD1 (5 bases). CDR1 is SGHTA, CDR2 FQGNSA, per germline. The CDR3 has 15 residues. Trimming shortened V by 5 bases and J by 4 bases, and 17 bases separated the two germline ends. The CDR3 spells CASSPTGLGPTEAFF. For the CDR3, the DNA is TGTGCCAGCAGCCCAACAGGTTTGGGACCCACTGAAGCTTTCTTT.

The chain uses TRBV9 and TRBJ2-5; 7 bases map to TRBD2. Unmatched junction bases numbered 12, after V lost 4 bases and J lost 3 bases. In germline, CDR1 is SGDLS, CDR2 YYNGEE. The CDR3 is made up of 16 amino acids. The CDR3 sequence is CASSLRPSGGKETQYF. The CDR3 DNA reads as TGTGCCAGCAGCTTAAGACCTAGCGGAGGGAAAGAGACCCAGTACTTC. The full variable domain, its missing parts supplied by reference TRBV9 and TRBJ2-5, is DSGVTQTPKHLITATGQRVTLRCSPRSGDLSVYWYQQSLDQGLQFLIQYYNGEERAKGNILERFSAQQFPDLHSELNLSSLELGDSALYFCASSLRPSGGKETQYFGPGTRLLVL.